The present T cell receptor (beta chain) was sequenced within a study of cytomegalovirus exposure and HLA in healthy donors. On the study more broadly: A previous analysis identified approximately 120 million unique TCR beta sequences derived from some 170 million T cells. HLA-typed donors were the source of about 81 million unique TCRs held in an early data release. Broader study findings: In a later analysis, an Asian-associated ancestry cluster reportedly showed fewer N-insertions than the approximately 610-donor mean.

To note about this clone: Antigen specificity is unknown.

The PCR had 60 Vbeta and 13 Jbeta primers. Measured with immunoSEQ multiplex PCR; TCRdb has only the in-frame clones, and not every one. Of approximately 130,000 clones in the sample, 70% to 85% are singletons; the top ten hold about 2.7%. The sequence derives from a woman aged 55-69 years in good health and CMV-seropositive. The sample taken for sequencing was PBMCs.

The CDR3 DNA is TGTGCCAGAAGCTTAGAAAGACCGGGCTATAATTCACCCCTCCACTTT. This translates into CARSLERPGYNSPLHF. The chain combines TRBV7-5 with TRBJ1-6. TRBV7-5 is classified as a pseudogene. This CDR3 region has 16 residues.